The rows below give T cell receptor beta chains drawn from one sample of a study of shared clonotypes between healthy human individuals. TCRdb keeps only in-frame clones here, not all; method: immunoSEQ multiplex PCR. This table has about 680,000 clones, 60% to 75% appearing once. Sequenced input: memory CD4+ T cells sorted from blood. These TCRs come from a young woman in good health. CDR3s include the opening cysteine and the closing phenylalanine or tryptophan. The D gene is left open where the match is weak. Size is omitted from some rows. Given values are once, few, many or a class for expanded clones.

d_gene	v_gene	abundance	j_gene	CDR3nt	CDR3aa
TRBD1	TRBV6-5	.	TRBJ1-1	TGTGCCAGCAGGGACAGGATGGACACTGAAGCTTTCTTT	CASRDRMDTEAFF
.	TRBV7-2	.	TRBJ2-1	TGTGCCAGCAGCTTTGGCGGTTACAATGAGCAGTTCTTC	CASSFGGYNEQFF
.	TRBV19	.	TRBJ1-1	TGTGCCAGTAGTCCCCTGGCGGGAATGAACACTGAAGCTTTCTTT	CASSPLAGMNTEAFF
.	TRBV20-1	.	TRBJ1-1	TGCAGTGGTGGGGTGAACACTGAAGCTTTCTTT	CSGGVNTEAFF
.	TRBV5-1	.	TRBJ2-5	TGCGCCAGCAGCTTGAACCGTCTGGGGCAAGAGACCCAGTACTTC	CASSLNRLGQETQYF
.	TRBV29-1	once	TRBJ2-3	TGCAGCGTGAGGGGGGGGACAGATACGCAGTATTTT	CSVRGGTDTQYF
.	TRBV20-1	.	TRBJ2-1	TGCAGTGCTAGACCATACAATGAGCAGTTCTTC	CSARPYNEQFF
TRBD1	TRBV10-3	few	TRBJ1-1	TGTGCCGCCTCTGCCGTGACAGGGGTTGTGAGTGCTGAAGCTTTCTTT	CAASAVTGVVSAEAFF
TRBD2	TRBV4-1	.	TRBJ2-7	TGCGCCAGCAGCCAAATCTGGACTAGCGGGGCTTACGAGCAGTACTTC	CASSQIWTSGAYEQYF
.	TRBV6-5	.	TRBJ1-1	TGTGCCAGCAGTGACGTGGGCACTGAAGCTTTCTTT	CASSDVGTEAFF
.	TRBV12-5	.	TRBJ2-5	TGTGCTAGTGGTAGGGCGGGCGGAGAGACCCAGTACTTC	CASGRAGGETQYF
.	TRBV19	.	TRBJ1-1	TGTGCCAGTAGTACAAGAGGACAGAACACTGAAGCTTTCTTT	CASSTRGQNTEAFF
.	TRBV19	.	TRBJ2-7	TGTGCCAGTAGTTTCTCCAGCGGGTCTCTCGAGCAGTACTTC	CASSFSSGSLEQYF
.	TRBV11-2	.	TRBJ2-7	TGTGCCAGCAGCCGACCTAAATCAGGGCACGAGCAGTACTTC	CASSRPKSGHEQYF
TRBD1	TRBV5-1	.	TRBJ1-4	TGCGCCAGCAGACAGGGGGCTTCTAATGAAAAACTGTTTTTT	CASRQGASNEKLFF
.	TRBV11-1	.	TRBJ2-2	TGTGCCAGCAGCTTAGGCGCCAGGCACACCGGGGAGCTGTTTTTT	CASSLGARHTGELFF
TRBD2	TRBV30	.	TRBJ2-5	TGTGCCTGGAGTCCCCTAGCGGGAGGTCGGGAGACCCAGTACTTC	CAWSPLAGGRETQYF
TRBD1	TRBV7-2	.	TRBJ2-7	TGTGCCAGCAGCCCGCAACAGGGGAGTCACGAGCAGTACTTC	CASSPQQGSHEQYF
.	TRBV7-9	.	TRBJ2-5	TGTGCCAGCAGCTTAGCGGGAAGGACGACCCAGTACTTC	CASSLAGRTTQYF
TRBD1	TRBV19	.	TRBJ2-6	TGTGCCAGTAGTTCCAAACCCGGACAGGGGGCCATCTCTGGGGCCAACGTCCTGACTTTC	CASSSKPGQGAISGANVLTF
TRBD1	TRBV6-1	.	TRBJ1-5	TGTGCCAGCAGACACTACAGGGGCGATCAGCCCCAGCATTTT	CASRHYRGDQPQHF
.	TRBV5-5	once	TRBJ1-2	TGTGCCAGCAGCCTGGGAGAAGGACCTAACTATGGCTACACCTTC	CASSLGEGPNYGYTF
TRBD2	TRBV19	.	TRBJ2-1	TGTGCCAGTAGTATATTGCGGGAGCGTGAGCAGTTCTTC	CASSILREREQFF
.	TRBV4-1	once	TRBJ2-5	TGCGCCAGCAGGGAGGAGTGGAACCAAGAGACCCAGTACTTC	CASREEWNQETQYF
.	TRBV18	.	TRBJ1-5	TGTGCCAGCTCACCGACGACGGGGAATCAGCCCCAGCATTTT	CASSPTTGNQPQHF
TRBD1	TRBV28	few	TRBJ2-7	TGTGCCAGCAGCCGTACAGGGGGCAATTACGAGCAGTACTTC	CASSRTGGNYEQYF
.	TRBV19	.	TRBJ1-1	TGTGCCAGTAGTGGGGGGGTGGCGGCCAACACTGAAGCTTTCTTT	CASSGGVAANTEAFF
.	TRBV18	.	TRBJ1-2	TGTGCCAGCTCACCTGACGGTCACGGCTATGGCTACACCTTC	CASSPDGHGYGYTF
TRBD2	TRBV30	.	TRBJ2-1	TGTGCCTGGAGTACCGGGACTAGCGGCAACAATGAGCAGTTCTTC	CAWSTGTSGNNEQFF
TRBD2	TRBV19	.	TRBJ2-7	TGTGCCAGTAGTCCCCGACTTGAGAGCGGGAGCCACGAGCAGTACTTC	CASSPRLESGSHEQYF
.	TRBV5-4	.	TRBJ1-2	TGTGCCAGCAGCTCATGGTTCATTGGCCATGGCTACACCTTC	CASSSWFIGHGYTF
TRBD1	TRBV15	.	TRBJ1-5	TGTGCCACCAGCAGGGGCCAACAGGGGAATCAGCCCCAGCATTTT	CATSRGQQGNQPQHF
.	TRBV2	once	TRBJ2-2	TGTGCCAGCAGTGTACCCCTAGGGGCCCCGAACACCGGGGAGCTGTTTTTT	CASSVPLGAPNTGELFF
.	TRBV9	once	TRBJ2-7	TGTGCCAGCAGCGAAGCGGGGACAGGCTCCTACGAGCAGTACTTC	CASSEAGTGSYEQYF
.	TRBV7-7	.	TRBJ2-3	TGTGCCAGCAGCTTGTCGGCTAGCACAGATACGCAGTATTTT	CASSLSASTDTQYF
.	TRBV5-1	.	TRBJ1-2	TGCGCCAGCAGCGCGGACAGTACTGGCTACACCTTC	CASSADSTGYTF
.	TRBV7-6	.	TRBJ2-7	TGTGCCAGCAGCCCCGGGCGGGGGCTGAGGTACGAGCAGTACTTC	CASSPGRGLRYEQYF
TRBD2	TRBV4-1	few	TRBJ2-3	TGCGCCAGCAGCCAAGGGGAGGGAGCAGATACGCAGTATTTT	CASSQGEGADTQYF
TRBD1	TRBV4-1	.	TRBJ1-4	TGCGCCAGCAGCCAGGGACAGGGGACTGAAAAACTGTTTTTT	CASSQGQGTEKLFF
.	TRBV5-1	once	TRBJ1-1	TGCGCCAGCAGCTTGGGGGGAGTGAGCACTGAAGCTTTCTTT	CASSLGGVSTEAFF
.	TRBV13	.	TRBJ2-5	TGTGCCAGCAGCTTAGGCCTGGGGGTCGGAGAGACCCAGTACTTC	CASSLGLGVGETQYF
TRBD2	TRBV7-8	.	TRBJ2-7	TGTGCCAGCAGCTCCTCGGAGCGGGAGGGGTACGAGCAGTACTTC	CASSSSEREGYEQYF